Below, one T cell receptor (beta chain) is given with its context. Its antigen is unknown. V dropped 6 bases and J dropped 1 base, with 16 bases sitting between them. There are 15 residues in the CDR3. The germline V gene encodes CDR1 MDHEN and CDR2 SYDVKM. This sample is drawn from a study of OX40 agonist ivuxolimab in advanced cancers. Study-level points and caveats: At 0.1 to 3.0 mg/kg and by week 6, CD4+ and CD8+ T cells in the blood had expanded clonally.

The timepoints at which blood was sampled were baseline, cycle 4 day 1, and cycle 7 day 1. The data were produced by immunoSEQ multiplex PCR, yet TCRdb's version contains in-frame clones alone and is incomplete. The sample carries around 83,000 clones, roughly nine tenths recorded once. Here the sequenced sample was CD4+ or CD8+ T cells sorted from blood, taken in a trial of the OX40 agonist ivuxolimab. This clonotype was obtained from an adult with an advanced solid tumor such as melanoma, head and neck, liver or kidney cancer. This chain uses TRBV28 with TRBJ2-7, with D perhaps matching TRBD2 (6 bases). CDR3 in DNA: TGTGCCAGCAGCAGTTCCGGGACTCTATCCTACGAGCAGTACTTC. Encoded protein: CASSSSGTLSYEQYF.